The clone carrying this T cell receptor (beta chain) appeared a few times. Its antigen remains unidentified. This sample was included in a study of T cells in Graves' hyperthyroidism and ophthalmopathy. CDR3 size: 16 residues. Germline loops: CDR1 WSHSY, CDR2 SAAADI. V shed 6 bases, J shed 0 bases, and the junction held 8 bases outside the gene matches. Uncontrolled infection, other autoimmune disease, pregnancy or lactation led to exclusion. Orbital computed tomography, thyroid ultrasound, serum thyroxine and TRAb, and clinical symptoms together informed the diagnoses. RNA transcripts provided the source from which TCR beta CDR3 regions were amplified. The HTBI primer set drove a first-round RT-PCR of the TCR CDR3. TCRdb called the multiplex PCR reads again in MiXCR, with one record for every CDR3 protein. This sample carries 530,000 or so distinct CDR3 sequences, roughly 18% of them seen once, and the ten largest clones take roughly a sixth.

Study-wide results and caveats: The model foresaw ophthalmopathy a median 6.5 months prior to onset. Peripheral blood also featured most of the thyroid clonotypes expanded above 0.001.

The rearrangement joins TRBV10-2 to TRBJ2-1, with 7 bases aligning to TRBD2. The sample taken for sequencing was blood. This TCR derives from a woman aged 18-30 years with Graves' ophthalmopathy. The CDR3 here is CASRVPGLPSYNEQFF. The CDR3, as DNA: TGCGCCAGCAGAGTCCCGGGACTACCCTCCTACAATGAGCAGTTCTTC.